This is a list of T cell receptor beta chains from one sample in a study of cytomegalovirus exposure and HLA in healthy donors. Produced via immunoSEQ multiplex PCR; TCRdb's table is partial and in-frame only. Here the sample spans about 78,000 clones, 65% to 80% being singletons. The sequenced material came from PBMCs. The receptor set was obtained from a woman in her 40s in good health and CMV-seropositive. Each CDR3 is given with its conserved first and last residue. A D gene is named only where the DNA matches it firmly. Expanded clones get a size class; other rows say once, few or many, or leave the size out.

D: -; size: -; V: TRBV18; J: TRBJ1-1; DNA: TGTGCCAGCTCACCCACACAACCCGAAACAGGTACAAACACTGAAGCTTTCTTT; CDR3: CASSPTQPETGTNTEAFF
D: -; size: few; V: TRBV30; J: TRBJ1-2; DNA: TGTGCCTGGAGTGCGGGTGGGGGGGCTAACTATGGCTACACCTTC; CDR3: CAWSAGGGANYGYTF
D: TRBD1; size: -; V: TRBV7-9; J: TRBJ2-3; DNA: TGTGCCAGCAGCCTATCCAGCCCCGACAGGGTCCAGTGGGCAGATACGCAGTATTTT; CDR3: CASSLSSPDRVQWADTQYF
D: TRBD1; size: -; V: TRBV7-9; J: TRBJ2-7; DNA: TGTGCCAGCAGCACCGGACAGGATAACTACGAGCAGTACTTC; CDR3: CASSTGQDNYEQYF
D: TRBD1; size: -; V: TRBV6-5; J: TRBJ1-2; DNA: TGTGCCAGCAGTCCAGGCGCGACAGGGGAGCGCTACACCTTC; CDR3: CASSPGATGERYTF
D: -; size: -; V: TRBV6-4; J: TRBJ1-1; DNA: TGTGCCAGCAGATTTGACAGCATGAACACTGAAGCTTTCTTT; CDR3: CASRFDSMNTEAFF
D: TRBD2; size: -; V: TRBV7-8; J: TRBJ2-3; DNA: TGTGCCAGCAGCTTTTCCCAGCGGGGGGGCCTTCCAGATACGCAGTATTTT; CDR3: CASSFSQRGGLPDTQYF
D: -; size: -; V: TRBV11-2; J: TRBJ1-3; DNA: TGTGCCAGCAGCTTGACGAGGGCCGGAAACACCATATATTTT; CDR3: CASSLTRAGNTIYF
D: -; size: -; V: TRBV10-1; J: TRBJ2-3; DNA: TGCGCCAGCAGTGTTCAGGTGGGCGATACGCAGTATTTT; CDR3: CASSVQVGDTQYF
D: TRBD1; size: once; V: TRBV6-1; J: TRBJ1-2; DNA: TGTGCCAGCAGTGAAGGGACAGGGGCTTGGAGCTACACCTTC; CDR3: CASSEGTGAWSYTF
D: TRBD1; size: -; V: TRBV2; J: TRBJ2-1; DNA: TGTGCCAGCAGTGAAACACCCGGGACAGGGTACTCCTACAATGAGCAGTTCTTC; CDR3: CASSETPGTGYSYNEQFF
D: -; size: -; V: TRBV5-1; J: TRBJ2-1; DNA: TGCGCCAGCAGCTTGGAAGGGTCGCAGGGTTCCTACAATGAGCAGTTCTTC; CDR3: CASSLEGSQGSYNEQFF
D: -; size: -; V: TRBV18; J: TRBJ1-2; DNA: TGTGCCAGCTCACCACTCGGGGATTACTATGGCTACACCTTC; CDR3: CASSPLGDYYGYTF
D: TRBD1; size: -; V: TRBV6-5; J: TRBJ1-2; DNA: TGTGCCAGCAGTTTCGACAGGGGGCAAGGCTATGGCTACACCTTC; CDR3: CASSFDRGQGYGYTF
D: -; size: once; V: TRBV30; J: TRBJ2-2; DNA: TGTGCCTGGAGTATACTTACGGGGGAGCTGTTTTTT; CDR3: CAWSILTGELFF